Below, 19 T cell receptor beta chains from the same sample are listed, as sequenced in a study of T cell changes during pregnancy in multiple sclerosis (dated by TCRdb to between 2018 and 2021). The method was the immunoSEQ multiplex PCR assay. TCRdb stores this immuneACCESS table with in-frame sequences only. Part of the clones is absent; in the studies checked, under half of the shortfall reflects unresolved V genes, and no reason is known for the rest. The sample profile shows about 24,000 clones; about 92% of them were found once. More than 7.5% of the sample rests with the top ten. The specimen was CD8+ T cells from peripheral blood mononuclear cells, collected in the third trimester of pregnancy. The receptor source for this set is a female donor in good health, enrolled as a control in a pregnancy study.

V usage is TRBV2 and J usage is TRBJ2-7, with TRBD2 matching 7 bases. The CDR3 length is 11 residues. V shed 8 bases, J shed 6 bases, and the junction held 4 bases outside the gene matches. Per the germline V gene, CDR1 is SNHLY and CDR2 is FYNNEI. CDR3 region: CASPGGSEQYF. The CDR3 DNA reads as TGTGCCAGCCCGGGGGGTAGCGAGCAGTACTTC.

The chain carries TRBV27 and TRBJ2-1, with TRBD1 matching over 9 bases. CDR1 and CDR2 from the germline V gene are MNHEY and SMNVEV (reference sequence). V lost 7 bases and J lost 4; bases outside the gene matches: 8. This CDR3 contains 15 residues. The chain's CDR3 is CASTGQGTLYNEQFF. CDR3 nucleotide sequence: TGTGCCAGCACCGGACAGGGGACGTTATACAATGAGCAGTTCTTC.

The J gene is TRBJ2-2, the V gene TRBV7-3; no clear D. Trimming took off 2 bases at V and 6 bases at J, with 4 bases between the two ends. Per the germline V gene, CDR1 is SGHTA and CDR2 is FQGTGA. This CDR3 has 12 amino acids. CDR3 loop: CASSLEAGELFF. The CDR3 DNA sequence: TGTGCCAGCAGCTTAGAGGCCGGGGAGCTGTTTTTT.

The chain is built from TRBV6-1 and TRBJ1-5; weak D call: TRBD1 (6 bases). Trimming pared 7 bases from V and 4 bases from J, leaving 17 bases between. CDR1 and CDR2 from the germline V gene are MNHNS and SASEGT. This CDR3 comprises 15 residues. The CDR3, as DNA: TGTGCCAGCACCGAAGGGGGGGCAGAGAATCAGCCCCAGCATTTT. It yields the protein CASTEGGAENQPQHF.

The V call is TRBV4-2, the J call TRBJ1-1, with a possible D match to TRBD1 (6 bases). The V end lost 6 bases, the J end lost 1 base, and 9 bases lay between the germline ends. CDR3 length equals 13 residues. Germline V lookup: CDR1 LGHNA, CDR2 YNFKEQ. CDR3 loop: CASRQGGNTEAFF. CDR3 sequence (DNA): TGTGCCAGCAGACAGGGTGGGAACACTGAAGCTTTCTTT.

The rearrangement links TRBV9 to TRBJ1-1; D may be TRBD1 (6 bases). Trimming removed 0 bases at V and 8 bases at J, with 8 bases between. There are 12 residues in the CDR3. The germline CDR1 and CDR2 sequences are SGDLS and YYNGEE. Here the CDR3 DNA reads TGTGCCAGCAGCGTAGGGACAGTGGAAGCTTTCTTT. Its protein product is CASSVGTVEAFF.

This chain uses TRBV2 with TRBJ2-7, with D possibly matching TRBD1 (6 bases). V was cut by 6 bases and J by 3 bases, with 12 bases left in between. The CDR3 sequence is 13 residues long. The V gene's germline CDR1 is SNHLY and CDR2 FYNNEI. DNA for the CDR3: TGTGCCAGCAGGATGGACAGTAACTACGAGCAGTACTTC. Its translation: CASRMDSNYEQYF.

J is TRBJ1-2 and V is TRBV9; TRBD1 is a possible D gene (5 bases). V lost 2 bases and J lost 8, with 13 bases in between. Per the germline V gene, CDR1 is SGDLS and CDR2 is YYNGEE. The CDR3 totals 13 residues. The CDR3 coding sequence is TGTGCCAGCAGCGTCGGGGGGGGGTTCGGCTACACCTTC. Its translation: CASSVGGGFGYTF. Filled out from reference TRBV9 and TRBJ1-2, the complete variable domain reads DSGVTQTPKHLITATGQRVTLRCSPRSGDLSVYWYQQSLDQGLQFLIQYYNGEERAKGNILERFSAQQFPDLHSELNLSSLELGDSALYFCASSVGGGFGYTFGSGTRLTVV.

The chain recombines TRBV18 with TRBJ1-4; 9 positions match TRBD1. V shed 6 bases and J 6 bases; nucleotides not matched to a gene: 8. There are 15 residues in the CDR3. Germline CDR1 is KGHSH and CDR2 is LQKENI. CDR3: CASSPNRGRYEKLFF. The CDR3 DNA follows: TGTGCCAGCTCGCCGAACAGGGGGCGTTATGAAAAACTGTTTTTT.

The chain recombines TRBV5-1 with TRBJ2-7, with 7 nucleotides matching TRBD2. The germline V gene has CDR1 SGHRS and CDR2 YFSETQ. Trimming took 4 bases from V and 4 from J; bases not matched to a gene: 11. The CDR3 is made up of 15 amino acids. The chain's CDR3 is CASSHTGEGLYEQYF. CDR3 in DNA: TGCGCCAGCAGCCATACGGGGGAGGGCCTGTACGAGCAGTACTTC. The full variable domain, rest sourced from reference TRBV5-1 and TRBJ2-7, is KAGVTQTPRYLIKTRGQQVTLSCSPISGHRSVSWYQQTPGQGLQFLFEYFSETQRNKGNFPGRFSGRQFSNSRSEMNVSTLELGDSALYLCASSHTGEGLYEQYFGPGTRLTVT.

The chain has TRBV4-1 and TRBJ2-1; D remains ambiguous. V lost 2 bases and J 5 bases, leaving 4 bases between the germline ends. In germline, CDR1 is MGHRA, CDR2 YSYEKL. The CDR3 contains 12 residues. CDR3: CASSQHDNEQFF. As DNA, the CDR3 is TGCGCCAGCAGCCAACATGACAATGAGCAGTTCTTC.

This clone was seen a single time. This chain links TRBV5-6 with TRBJ1-2; 9 nucleotides match TRBD1. Per the germline V gene, CDR1 is SGHDT and CDR2 is YYEEEE. The CDR3 covers 13 residues. With 4 bases clipped from V and 5 bases from J, the junction kept 3 bases outside the gene matches. CDR3 sequence (DNA): TGTGCCAGCAGCGTAGGGACAGGGTATGGCTACACCTTC. As protein: CASSVGTGYGYTF.

The chain employs TRBV6-4 and TRBJ2-1; 7 bases fit TRBD2. The CDR3 has 15 residues. The V segment lost 2 bases and the J segment 7 bases; nucleotides outside the gene matches: 8. Germline lookup yields CDR1 MRHNA and CDR2 SNTAGT. The CDR3 bases are TGTGCCAGCAGTGACGACGGGGAGGGTAAAAATGAGCAGTTCTTC. Protein sequence: CASSDDGEGKNEQFF.

The CDR3 loop is CASSVGGGSEAFF. CDR3 nucleotide sequence: TGTGCCAGCAGCGTAGGAGGTGGCTCTGAAGCTTTCTTT. This chain links TRBV9 with TRBJ1-1, with unresolved D. With 0 bases removed from V and 6 bases from J, the gap between germline ends came to 9 bases. This CDR3 comprises 13 residues. Germline-derived CDR1 and CDR2 are SGDLS and YYNGEE. Full variable domain (missing parts from reference TRBV9 and TRBJ1-1): DSGVTQTPKHLITATGQRVTLRCSPRSGDLSVYWYQQSLDQGLQFLIQYYNGEERAKGNILERFSAQQFPDLHSELNLSSLELGDSALYFCASSVGGGSEAFFGQGTRLTVV.

This clone was counted once. The chain has TRBV27 and TRBJ2-2; D not certain. The CDR3 covers 14 residues. Trimming removed 2 bases from V and 2 bases from J, with 6 bases in between. Germline V gene lookup returns CDR1 MNHEY and CDR2 SMNVEV (reference sequence). CDR3 residues: CASSLGTNTGELFF. The CDR3 nucleotides read TGTGCCAGCAGTTTAGGCACCAACACCGGGGAGCTGTTTTTT.

V and J are TRBV4-1 and TRBJ1-1, with D possibly TRBD1 on 5 matching bases. Trimming shortened V by 2 bases and J by 4 bases, and 11 bases separated the two germline ends. The CDR3 extends over 14 amino acids. Germline CDR1 is MGHRA and CDR2 is YSYEKL. CDR3 residues: CASSQTDQGTEAFF. For the CDR3, the DNA is TGCGCCAGCAGCCAAACCGACCAGGGCACTGAAGCTTTCTTT.

The gene calls are TRBV5-4 and TRBJ1-2; the D is unclear. CDR3 length equals 15 residues. Germline V lookup: CDR1 SGHNT, CDR2 YYREEE (reference sequence). Trimming pared 0 bases from V and 7 bases from J, leaving 16 bases between. Written as DNA, the CDR3 is TGTGCCAGCAGCTTGGGCGGCACCTCCCTCCGTGGCTACACCTTC. Translated, it gives CASSLGGTSLRGYTF. Looking up the rest from reference TRBV5-4 and TRBJ1-2 gives the full variable domain: ETGVTQSPTHLIKTRGQQVTLRCSSQSGHNTVSWYQQALGQGPQFIFQYYREEENGRGNFPPRFSGLQFPNYSSELNVNALELDDSALYLCASSLGGTSLRGYTFGSGTRLTVV.

The rearrangement joins TRBV6-6 to TRBJ2-7; D is possibly TRBD2 (5 bases). This CDR3 has 13 residues. Germline V gives CDR1 MNHNY, CDR2 SVGAGI (reference sequence). With 10 bases removed from V and 0 bases from J, the gap between germline ends came to 13 bases. The CDR3 sequence: CATRGESSYEQYF. CDR3 sequence (DNA): TGTGCCACCCGTGGGGAGAGCTCCTACGAGCAGTACTTC.

The chain employs TRBV5-8 and TRBJ1-2, with D tentatively TRBD1 (6 bases). The CDR3 is 17 residues long. The germline CDR1 and CDR2 sequences are SGHTS and YDEGEE. V was pared by 1 base and J by 4 bases, with 20 bases between. The CDR3 spells CASSLRGGAGVFYGYTF. The CDR3 nucleotides read TGTGCCAGCAGCTTGAGAGGGGGGGCAGGAGTATTCTATGGCTACACCTTC.